This TCR beta chain was sequenced in a study of T cell responses to AZD1222 COVID-19 vaccine (dated by TCRdb to about 2021). The study in broad terms: TCR sequencing covered fewer than 250 trial participants: 200 to 210 given two doses of AZD1222 and some 25 given two doses of MenACWY control vaccine. Trial participants were enrolled by age into subgroups of 18-55, 56-69 and 70-plus years, and approximately 150, 30 and 60 TCR-sequenced participants, respectively, were included in these subgroups. General study outcomes and caveats: Most participants were white British and females outnumbered males, and the authors suggested that clonal diversity may have been underestimated. CD4 TCRs associated with the vaccine covered the entire spike protein, and the dominant responses were in regions 160-218 and 743-854. No day 14 peak-response samples were available, so repertoires were characterized only after the peak T cell response. The 56-69-year group was small, and its depth increase did not reach significance, likely because of low power. Conclusions about previously exposed vaccinees are limited, since just 5 to 7 AZD1222 recipients were seropositive for SARS-CoV-2 at baseline. After two AZD1222 doses, both the breadth and the depth of spike-specific TCRs were significantly higher than at day 0 and than in MenACWY recipients. Reportedly, almost half of the unique spike-specific TCRs recognized epitopes lying outside the regions that are mutated in the B.1.351 and B.1.1.7 variants.

What this sample's time point label stands for: about 28 days (+/-7) after the second vaccine dose. AZD1222 recipients with second doses at about 4 weeks or about 12 weeks were pooled, because spike-specific TCR depth and breadth did not differ between schedules. The vaccinee samples were drawn from two UK trials, COV001 and COV002, one of which was a single-blind randomized controlled phase 2/3 trial testing AZD1222 (ChAdOx1 nCoV-19) in healthy adults. For TCRbeta chain sequencing, PBMC samples from trial participants were taken at day 0 and at day 28 after the second dose. The CDR3 regions of human TCRbeta chains were analyzed by immunosequencing. The authors' analysis ran thus. Repertoire TCRs were matched against a reference library of SARS-CoV-2-specific TCRs generated with the MIRA antigen-specificity platform. Breadth was defined as the fraction of unique TCRs that were SARS-CoV-2-associated. Depth was defined as the fraction of total T cells that were SARS-CoV-2-associated. Using the MIRA data, each spike-specific TCR was assigned both to the spike region to which the TCR was reactive and to a CD4 or CD8 class. Log10-transformed breadth and depth values were compared by one-way ANOVA with Sidak's multiple comparisons tests. What TCRdb holds here is the immuneACCESS table cut down to in-frame rearrangements. Part of the clones is not present; checked against another copy, under half of the missing clones reflect an unresolved V gene, and the others are unexplained. That table gives V, J and clone size, and the DNA gave D and trimming. This sample holds 190,000 or so clones; approximately 93% were observed only once. The ten largest clones capture approximately 1% of the sample.

The germline V gene sets CDR1 to MDHEN and CDR2 to SYDVKM. The CDR3 numbers 16 residues from cysteine through phenylalanine. Only the CDR3 portion is preserved as DNA: 48 bases, with reading frame beginning at the first base. V drops 0 bases and J drops 0 bases, leaving 9 bases in between. On this clone itself: It has no known antigen specificity. The input lacks base qualities; no much larger clone sits a single base away.

The specimen comprised peripheral blood, sampled 28 days after the second AZD1222 dose. This receptor was identified in an adult who received the AZD1222 COVID-19 vaccine. The rearranged chain carries TRBV28 and TRBJ1-5; TRBD1 is a weak D gene call, 5 bases matching. The base sequence is TGTGCCAGCAGTTTATGGGGGCGTAATAGCAATCAGCCCCAGCATTTT. It is translated as CASSLWGRNSNQPQHF. The reference TRBV28 and TRBJ1-5 proteins fill in what lies around the CDR3, so the full variable domain reads DVKVTQSSRYLVKRTGEKVFLECVQDMDHENMFWYRQDPGLGLRLIYFSYDVKMKEKGDIPEGYSVSREKKERFSLILESASTNQTSMYLCASSLWGRNSNQPQHFGDGTRLSIL.